Below, 7 T cell receptor beta chains from the same sample are listed, as sequenced in a study of cytomegalovirus exposure and HLA in healthy donors. Measured with immunoSEQ multiplex PCR; TCRdb has only the in-frame clones, and not every one. The data contain 140,000 or so clones, about 90% of them singletons. Sequenced: PBMCs. The receptors originated from a woman aged 25-40 years in good health and CMV-seropositive.

This clone was detected only once. This chain links TRBV6-1 with TRBJ2-7; D is perhaps TRBD1 (5 bases). This CDR3 region has 14 residues. CDR1 MNHNS and CDR2 SASEGT come from the germline V gene. Deletions cut 4 bases from V and 1 base from J, with 11 bases between. DNA of the CDR3: TGTGCCAGCAGTGGGGGCCTTACTTCCTACGAGCAGTACTTC. Translated: CASSGGLTSYEQYF.

This clone was detected a few times. The chain carries TRBV19 and TRBJ1-5; TRBD1 is a possible D gene (5 bases). Germline V gives CDR1 LNHDA, CDR2 SQIVND (reference sequence). Trimming cost V 3 bases and J 9 bases, with 15 bases left between them. This CDR3 contains 14 residues. The CDR3 reads CASSISTGERPQHF. CDR3 in DNA: TGTGCCAGTAGTATCTCGACGGGGGAGAGGCCCCAGCATTTT.

V gene TRBV7-8 combines with J gene TRBJ2-1; maybe TRBD2 (5 bases). CDR1 is SGHVS, CDR2 FQNEAQ, per germline. The V gene lost 4 bases and the J gene lost 1 base, with 17 bases spanning the gap. The CDR3 consists of 17 residues. The CDR3 bases are TGTGCCAGCAGCTCCGACCGGGCGGGCCTATCCTACAATGAGCAGTTCTTC. It is translated as CASSSDRAGLSYNEQFF.

The chain has TRBV6-1 and TRBJ1-5; weak D call: TRBD1 (5 bases). The CDR3 contains 14 residues. V was shortened by 7 bases and J by 0 bases, with 10 bases between the two germline ends. Looked up from germline, CDR1 is MNHNS and CDR2 is SASEGT. CDR3 loop: CASKGVASNQPQHF. The DNA of the CDR3 is TGTGCCAGCAAAGGGGTGGCTAGCAATCAGCCCCAGCATTTT.

The V gene is TRBV19, the J gene TRBJ2-1; 11 nucleotides line up with TRBD1. Germline CDR1 reads LNHDA; CDR2 reads SQIVND (reference sequence). This CDR3 contains 16 residues. Trimming took 5 bases from V and 3 from J; bases not matched to a gene: 6. This chain's CDR3 is CASSPWTGGGYNEQFF. The CDR3 DNA sequence: TGTGCCAGTAGTCCGTGGACAGGGGGCGGCTACAATGAGCAGTTCTTC.

The chain joins TRBV27 to TRBJ1-2, with 7 bases matching TRBD1. The CDR3 runs 15 residues. Trimming at V came to 2 bases and at J to 2 bases, leaving 5 bases not matched to a gene. Germline values: CDR1 MNHEY, CDR2 SMNVEV (reference sequence). This chain's CDR3 is CASSLSPGGNYGYTF. CDR3 in DNA: TGTGCCAGCAGTTTAAGCCCAGGGGGGAACTATGGCTACACCTTC.

J is TRBJ2-2 and V is TRBV19; 8 bases map to TRBD1. The CDR3 is 14 residues long. Unmatched junction bases numbered 7, after V lost 6 bases and J lost 7 bases. Per the germline V gene, CDR1 is LNHDA and CDR2 is SQIVND (reference sequence). Here the CDR3 reads CASSPRTGYGELFF. In DNA form, the CDR3 reads TGTGCCAGTAGCCCAAGGACAGGGTACGGGGAGCTGTTTTTT.